This TCR beta chain was documented in a study of T cells after yellow fever vaccination. This clonotype has only a few counts. The CDR3 has 14 residues. With 2 bases removed from V and 9 bases from J, the gap between germline ends came to 11 bases. TCRdb called the 5' RACE reads again in MiXCR, with one record for every CDR3 protein. The sample shows over 300,000 distinct CDR3 sequences, roughly 4.3% of them seen only once. The TCR comes from a young man who received the YFV17D yellow fever vaccine. The specimen comprised PBMCs, sampled 5 days after the yellow fever booster vaccination. The chain couples TRBV23-1 to TRBJ1-6; D remains ambiguous. TRBV23-1 is sorted into the ORF group, with uncertain function. The CDR3 spells CASSQRWRRSPLHF. The CDR3 DNA follows: TGCGCCAGCAGTCAAAGGTGGCGTCGTTCACCCCTCCACTTT.